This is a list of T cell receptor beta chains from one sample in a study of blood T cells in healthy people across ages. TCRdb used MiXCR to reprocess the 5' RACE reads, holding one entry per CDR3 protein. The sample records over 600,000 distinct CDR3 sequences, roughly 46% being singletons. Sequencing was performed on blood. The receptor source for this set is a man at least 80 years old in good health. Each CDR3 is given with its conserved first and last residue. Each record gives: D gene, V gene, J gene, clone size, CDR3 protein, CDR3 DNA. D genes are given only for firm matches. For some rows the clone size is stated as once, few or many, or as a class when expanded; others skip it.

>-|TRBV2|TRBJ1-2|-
CASTIEGLNGYTF
TGTGCCAGCACCATTGAGGGATTGAATGGCTACACCTTC
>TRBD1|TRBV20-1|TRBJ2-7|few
CSARDRLAYEQYF
TGCAGTGCCCGGGACAGACTCGCCTACGAGCAGTACTTC
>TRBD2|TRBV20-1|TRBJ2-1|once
CSARFLAGNIEQFF
TGCAGTGCTAGATTCCTAGCGGGCAACATTGAGCAGTTCTTC
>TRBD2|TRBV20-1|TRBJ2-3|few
CSASGTSGGGSTDTQYF
TGCAGTGCTAGTGGGACTAGCGGAGGGGGAAGCACAGATACGCAGTATTTT
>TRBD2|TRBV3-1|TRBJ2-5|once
CASRPRLAGYQETQYF
TGTGCCAGCAGGCCTCGACTAGCGGGTTACCAAGAGACCCAGTACTTC
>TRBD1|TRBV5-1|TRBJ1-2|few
CASSPGGRDRDDGYTF
TGCGCCAGCAGCCCTGGTGGCCGAGACAGGGATGATGGCTACACCTTC
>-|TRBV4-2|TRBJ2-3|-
CASSQGDDATDTQYF
TGTGCCAGCAGCCAAGGCGACGACGCAACAGATACGCAGTATTTT
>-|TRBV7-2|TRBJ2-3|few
CASSYTTGGDTQYF
TGTGCCAGCAGCTATACGACAGGAGGTGATACGCAGTATTTT
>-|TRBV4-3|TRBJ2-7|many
CASQEVHGTSSYEQYF
TGCGCCAGCCAAGAGGTCCATGGGACCAGCTCCTACGAGCAGTACTTC
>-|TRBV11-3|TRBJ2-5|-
CASSPRDSPTSQETQYF
TGTGCCAGCAGCCCCAGGGATTCCCCCACAAGCCAAGAGACCCAGTACTTC
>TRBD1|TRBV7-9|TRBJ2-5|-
CASSLTFGTEETQYF
TGTGCCAGCAGCTTAACGTTTGGGACAGAGGAGACCCAGTACTTC
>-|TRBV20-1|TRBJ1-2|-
CSARDQAYGYTF
TGCAGTGCTAGAGATCAGGCTTATGGCTACACCTTC
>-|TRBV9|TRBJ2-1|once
CASSVDDGDSPGDNEQFF
TGTGCCAGCAGCGTAGACGACGGGGACTCCCCGGGGGACAATGAGCAGTTCTTC
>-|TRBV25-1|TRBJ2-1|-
CASSVAYVEQFF
TGTGCCAGCAGTGTTGCCTACGTTGAGCAGTTCTTC
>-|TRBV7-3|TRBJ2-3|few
CASSLTPRVGSTDTQYF
TGTGCCAGCAGCTTAACCCCTCGGGTCGGCAGCACAGATACGCAGTATTTT
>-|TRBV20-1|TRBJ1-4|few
CSAPSGATNEKLFF
TGCAGTGCTCCCTCAGGAGCAACTAATGAAAAACTGTTTTTT
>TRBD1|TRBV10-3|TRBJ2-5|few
CAISDSLGQPAETQYF
TGTGCCATCAGTGACAGTCTGGGACAGCCCGCCGAGACCCAGTACTTC
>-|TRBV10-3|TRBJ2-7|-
CAIRSAGKDYEQYF
TGTGCCATCAGGAGCGCAGGGAAGGATTACGAGCAGTACTTC
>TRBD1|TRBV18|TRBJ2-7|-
CASSPQSGQVNREQYF
TGTGCCAGCTCACCCCAGTCGGGACAGGTCAACCGCGAGCAGTACTTC
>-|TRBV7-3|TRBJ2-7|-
CASSSAGNHEQYF
TGTGCCAGCAGCTCGGCAGGGAACCACGAGCAGTACTTC
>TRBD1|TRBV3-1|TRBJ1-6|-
CASSQGQGFGVSPLHF
TGCGCCAGCAGCCAGGGACAGGGGTTCGGGGTTTCACCCCTCCACTTT
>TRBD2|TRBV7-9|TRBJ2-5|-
CASSLVALAGEETQYF
TGTGCCAGCAGCTTAGTAGCTCTAGCGGGGGAAGAGACCCAGTACTTC
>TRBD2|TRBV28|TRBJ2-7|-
CASSLPLSGPYEQYF
TGTGCCAGCAGTTTACCCCTTAGCGGGCCCTACGAGCAGTACTTC
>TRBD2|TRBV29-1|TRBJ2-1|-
CSVQRGIYNNEQFF
TGCAGCGTTCAGCGGGGAATTTATAACAATGAGCAGTTCTTC
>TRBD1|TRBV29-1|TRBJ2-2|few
CSVTGLNTGELFF
TGCAGCGTGACAGGGTTGAACACCGGGGAGCTGTTTTTT
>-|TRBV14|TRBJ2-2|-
CASGSARNTGELFF
TGTGCCAGCGGATCGGCGAGGAACACCGGGGAGCTGTTTTTT
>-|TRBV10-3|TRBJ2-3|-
CAISEPGETTDTQYF
TGTGCCATCAGTGAGCCAGGGGAAACCACAGATACGCAGTATTTT
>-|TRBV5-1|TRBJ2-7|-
CASSPAGEAYNEQYF
TGCGCCAGCAGCCCAGCAGGGGAAGCCTACAATGAGCAGTACTTC
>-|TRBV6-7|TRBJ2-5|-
CATYSGHTIQETQYF
TGTGCCACCTACTCGGGACACACAATCCAAGAGACCCAGTACTTC
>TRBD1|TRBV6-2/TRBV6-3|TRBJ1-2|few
CASSRPTGESYGYTF
TGTGCCAGCAGTCGACCGACAGGGGAGAGCTATGGCTACACCTTC
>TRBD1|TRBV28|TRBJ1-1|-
CASIKQGARNTEAFF
TGTGCCAGTATAAAACAGGGGGCAAGGAACACTGAAGCTTTCTTT
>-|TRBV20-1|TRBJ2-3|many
CSAKVGSSASTDTQYF
TGCAGTGCCAAGGTCGGGTCGAGTGCTAGCACAGATACGCAGTATTTT
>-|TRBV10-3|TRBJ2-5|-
CAVSDETREETQYF
TGTGCCGTCAGTGACGAGACTAGAGAAGAGACCCAGTACTTC